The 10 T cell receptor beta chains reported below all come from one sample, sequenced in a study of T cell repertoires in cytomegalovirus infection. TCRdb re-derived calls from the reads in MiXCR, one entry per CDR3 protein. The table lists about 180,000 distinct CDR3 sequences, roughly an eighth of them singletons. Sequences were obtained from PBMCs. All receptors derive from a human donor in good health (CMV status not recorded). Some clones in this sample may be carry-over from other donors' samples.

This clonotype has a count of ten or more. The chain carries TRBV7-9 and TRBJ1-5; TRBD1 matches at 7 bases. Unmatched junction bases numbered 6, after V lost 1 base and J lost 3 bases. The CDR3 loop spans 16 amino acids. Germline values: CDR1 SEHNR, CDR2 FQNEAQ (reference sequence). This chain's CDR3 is CASSLVGTEFNQPQHF. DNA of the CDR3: TGTGCCAGCAGCTTAGTCGGGACAGAATTCAATCAGCCCCAGCATTTT.

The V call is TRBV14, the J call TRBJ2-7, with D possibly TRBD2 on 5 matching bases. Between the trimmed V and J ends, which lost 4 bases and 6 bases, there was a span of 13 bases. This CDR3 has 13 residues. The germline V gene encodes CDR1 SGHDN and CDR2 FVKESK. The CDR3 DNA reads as TGTGCCAGCAGCCCGACGGACTTAGGCGAGCAGTACTTC. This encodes CASSPTDLGEQYF.

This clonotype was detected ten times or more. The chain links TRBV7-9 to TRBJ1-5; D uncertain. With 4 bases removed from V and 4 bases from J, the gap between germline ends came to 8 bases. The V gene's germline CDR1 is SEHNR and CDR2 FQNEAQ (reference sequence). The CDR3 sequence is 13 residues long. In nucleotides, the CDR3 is TGTGCCAGCAGCTCGGACGGTAATCAGCCCCAGCATTTT. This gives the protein CASSSDGNQPQHF.

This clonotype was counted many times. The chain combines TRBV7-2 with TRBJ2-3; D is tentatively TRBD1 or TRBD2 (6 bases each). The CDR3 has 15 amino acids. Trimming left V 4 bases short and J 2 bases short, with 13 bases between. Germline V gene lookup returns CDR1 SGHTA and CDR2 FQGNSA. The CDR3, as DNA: TGTGCCAGCAGCTCCAGACAGGACTACACAGATACGCAGTATTTT. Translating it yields CASSSRQDYTDTQYF.

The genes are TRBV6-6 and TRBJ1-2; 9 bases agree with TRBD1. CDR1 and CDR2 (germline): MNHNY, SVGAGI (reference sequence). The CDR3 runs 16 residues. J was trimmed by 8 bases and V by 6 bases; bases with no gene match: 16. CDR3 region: CASRGQGESGLRGYTF. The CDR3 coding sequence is TGTGCCAGCAGGGGACAGGGAGAGTCGGGCTTGAGGGGCTACACCTTC.

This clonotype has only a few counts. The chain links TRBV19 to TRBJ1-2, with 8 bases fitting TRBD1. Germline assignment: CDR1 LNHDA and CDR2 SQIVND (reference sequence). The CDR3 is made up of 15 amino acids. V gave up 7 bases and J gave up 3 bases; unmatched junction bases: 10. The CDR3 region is CASTFGQGHYYGYTF. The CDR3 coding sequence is TGTGCCAGTACCTTTGGACAGGGACACTACTATGGCTACACCTTC.

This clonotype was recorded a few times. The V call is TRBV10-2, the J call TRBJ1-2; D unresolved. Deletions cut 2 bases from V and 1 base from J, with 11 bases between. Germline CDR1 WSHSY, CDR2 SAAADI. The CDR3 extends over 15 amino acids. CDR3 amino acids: CASSEGFWDNYGYTF. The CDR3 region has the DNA TGCGCCAGCAGTGAGGGGTTTTGGGATAACTATGGCTACACCTTC.

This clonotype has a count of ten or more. CDR3 sequence (DNA): TGCGCCAGCAGCATGGACCTAATGAACACTGAAGCTTTCTTT. Translated: CASSMDLMNTEAFF. This chain uses TRBV5-1 with TRBJ1-1, with no clear D. Germline V gives CDR1 SGHRS, CDR2 YFSETQ. This CDR3 contains 14 residues. With 4 bases removed from V and 0 bases from J, the gap between germline ends came to 10 bases.

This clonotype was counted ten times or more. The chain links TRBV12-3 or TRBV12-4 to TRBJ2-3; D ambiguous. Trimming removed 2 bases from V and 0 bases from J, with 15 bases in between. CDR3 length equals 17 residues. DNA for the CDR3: TGTGCCAGCAGTTTAACCCGGGCTCGAATTAGCACAGATACGCAGTATTTT. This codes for CASSLTRARISTDTQYF.

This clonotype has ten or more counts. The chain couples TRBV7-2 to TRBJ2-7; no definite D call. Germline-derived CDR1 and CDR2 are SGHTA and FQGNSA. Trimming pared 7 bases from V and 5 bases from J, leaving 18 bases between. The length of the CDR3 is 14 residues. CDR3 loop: CASTLGLRQDEQYF. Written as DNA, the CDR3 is TGTGCCAGCACCCTAGGGCTAAGGCAGGACGAGCAGTACTTC.